Below, 21 T cell receptor beta chains from the same sample are listed, as sequenced in a study of blood T cell repertoires in COVID-19. Sequencing was performed with immunoSEQ multiplex PCR; in TCRdb, only in-frame clones are kept and a portion is missing. This sample has around 95,000 clones, with about 83% found just once. The sample taken for sequencing was peripheral blood. The source of these receptors is a human donor in a cohort sampled during active COVID-19.

This chain connects TRBV19 to TRBJ2-1; TRBD1 agrees at 9 bases. The trim removed 7 bases at V and 3 bases at J, leaving 7 bases unmatched. The CDR3 length is 15 residues. Per the germline V gene, CDR1 is LNHDA and CDR2 is SQIVND (reference sequence). CDR3 residues: CASTMGQGDYNEQFF. DNA of the CDR3: TGTGCCAGTACCATGGGACAGGGAGACTACAATGAGCAGTTCTTC.

This clone was counted a single time. This chain connects TRBV10-3 to TRBJ2-1, with TRBD2 as a possible D gene (7 bases). The germline V gene encodes CDR1 ENHRY and CDR2 SYGVKD. The germline V and J ends were trimmed by 4 bases and 2 bases, with 12 bases remaining between them. The CDR3 is 15 residues long. The CDR3 region has the DNA TGTGCCATCAGTGGGGGGGGCACTACCTACAATGAGCAGTTCTTC. It is translated as CAISGGGTTYNEQFF.

In DNA form, the CDR3 reads TGTGCCAGCAGCTTAGCGTCCGGGACAGTTAGAGATACGCAGTATTTT. Protein: CASSLASGTVRDTQYF. The chain joins TRBV7-2 to TRBJ2-3; 7 positions match TRBD1. Germline values: CDR1 SGHTA, CDR2 FQGNSA. The length of the CDR3 is 16 residues. V dropped 0 bases and J dropped 5; count of bases not matched to a gene: 8.

CDR3 in DNA: TGTGCCAGCAGCGCCCAAGGGGGCACAGATACGCAGTATTTT. This encodes CASSAQGGTDTQYF. This rearrangement joins TRBV7-2 to TRBJ2-3; a possible D gene is TRBD1 (5 bases). The CDR3 totals 14 residues. V shed 5 bases and J shed 1 base, with 10 bases lying between them. CDR1 SGHTA and CDR2 FQGNSA come from the germline V gene.

The V call is TRBV6-6, the J call TRBJ2-3, with 10 bases matching TRBD1. V was pared by 5 bases and J by 6 bases, with 5 bases of the junction left unmatched. CDR1 is MNHNY and CDR2 is SVGAGI in the germline V gene (reference sequence). This CDR3 region has 14 residues. This CDR3 is CASSGPGQGDTQYF. The DNA of the CDR3 is TGTGCCAGCAGTGGGCCGGGACAGGGGGATACGCAGTATTTT.

V usage is TRBV5-4 and J usage is TRBJ2-2, with 8 bases aligning to TRBD2. Germline lookup yields CDR1 SGHNT and CDR2 YYREEE (reference sequence). The CDR3 spans 16 residues. The J segment lost 3 bases and the V segment lost 4 bases, leaving 8 bases of the junction unmatched. The CDR3 reads CASSRPAGGDTGELFF. The CDR3 DNA reads TGTGCCAGCAGCCGACCGGCGGGGGGCGACACCGGGGAGCTGTTTTTT.

This rearrangement joins TRBV19 to TRBJ1-2; no definite D call. The CDR3 totals 12 residues. Germline assignment: CDR1 LNHDA and CDR2 SQIVND (reference sequence). V gave up 4 bases and J gave up 8 bases, with 11 bases separating them. The CDR3 loop reads CASSSTVRGYTF. The CDR3 DNA follows: TGTGCCAGTAGTAGCACAGTTCGGGGCTACACCTTC.

The CDR3, as DNA: TGTGCCTGGAATAACAGGGGTAACTATGGCTACACCTTC. Translating it yields CAWNNRGNYGYTF. The chain has TRBV30 and TRBJ1-2, with 7 positions matching TRBD1. The CDR3 length is 13 residues. Unmatched junction bases numbered 3, after V lost 4 bases and J lost 1 base. Germline loops: CDR1 GTSNPN, CDR2 SVGIG (reference sequence).

V usage is TRBV7-9 and J usage is TRBJ2-3, with a tentative D call TRBD2 (5 bases). The germline gives CDR1 SEHNR, CDR2 FQNEAQ (reference sequence). This CDR3 is 14 amino acids long. V lost 1 base and J 4 bases, leaving 9 bases between the germline ends. Here the CDR3 DNA reads TGTGCCAGCAGCTTAGGTGCGGGTTCAGATACGCAGTATTTT. Its translation is CASSLGAGSDTQYF.

The chain links TRBV5-1 to TRBJ2-2; TRBD2 aligns across 11 bases. J lost 0 bases, V lost 5 bases, and 6 bases had no gene match. Germline CDR1 reads SGHRS; CDR2 reads YFSETQ. The CDR3 sequence is 17 residues long. CDR3 bases: TGCGCCAGCAGTTCGCCTAGCGGGGGGTCGAACACCGGGGAGCTGTTTTTT. Translating gives CASSSPSGGSNTGELFF.

The chain has TRBV28 and TRBJ2-7; 10 bases are shared with TRBD2. Germline-derived CDR1 and CDR2 are MDHEN and SYDVKM. V lost 5 bases and J lost 3; bases outside the gene matches: 7. The CDR3 covers 15 residues. CDR3 in DNA: TGTGCCAGCAGTATTCGAGCTAGCGGGGGCTACGAGCAGTACTTC. It codes for CASSIRASGGYEQYF.

V usage is TRBV4-2 and J usage is TRBJ2-1; 13 bases line up with TRBD2. The CDR3 is made up of 18 amino acids. Trimming at V came to 1 base and at J to 8 bases, leaving 11 bases not matched to a gene. The germline V gene has CDR1 LGHNA and CDR2 YNFKEQ. The CDR3, as DNA: TGTGCCAGCAGCCAAGCAACTAGCGGGGGGGCCAGCACCGATGAGCAGTTCTTC. Its translation: CASSQATSGGASTDEQFF.

V gene TRBV20-1 combines with J gene TRBJ1-4; TRBD1 is a possible D gene (6 bases). In germline, CDR1 is DFQATT, CDR2 SNEGSKA (reference sequence). Trimming left V 3 bases short and J 12 bases short, with 11 bases between. The CDR3 has 11 amino acids. CDR3 sequence reads: CSASSGGQLFF. The CDR3 DNA is TGCAGTGCTAGCTCTGGGGGCCAACTGTTTTTT.

The V and J genes are TRBV6-2 or TRBV6-3 and TRBJ1-2; D uncertain. Germline assignment: CDR1 MNHEY and CDR2 SVGEGT. The CDR3 extends over 13 amino acids. V lost 6 bases and J 0 bases, leaving 8 bases between the germline ends. Written as DNA, the CDR3 is TGTGCCAGCAGCGTACAGTCTAACTATGGCTACACCTTC. Protein sequence: CASSVQSNYGYTF.

The rearrangement uses TRBV3-1 (or the pseudogene TRBV3-2) and TRBJ1-2, with 7 positions matching TRBD1. CDR3 length: 18 amino acids. The junction had 16 bases not matched to a gene; V was cut back by 4 bases and J by 2 bases. Per germline, CDR1 LGHDT and CDR2 YNNKEL (reference sequence). The CDR3 sequence is CASSLLGSEGQTNYGYTF. CDR3 nucleotides: TGTGCCAGCAGCCTGCTGGGGTCCGAGGGACAGACGAACTATGGCTACACCTTC.

The V call is TRBV19, the J call TRBJ2-3, with 12 bases matching TRBD1. Germline lookup yields CDR1 LNHDA and CDR2 SQIVND (reference sequence). The CDR3 extends over 19 amino acids. V lost 7 bases to trimming and J lost 6 bases; unmatched junction nucleotides: 20. In DNA form, the CDR3 reads TGTGCCAGTATGAGGAGGGGACAGGGGGCAAGAAGTAAGGTGGATACGCAGTATTTT. It encodes CASMRRGQGARSKVDTQYF.

The chain couples TRBV18 to TRBJ1-4; perhaps TRBD1 as D (6 bases). The CDR3 has 15 amino acids. CDR1 and CDR2 from the germline V gene are KGHSH and LQKENI. V was cut by 5 bases and J by 3 bases, with 13 bases left in between. CDR3 nucleotides: TGTGCCAGCTCATCACAACAGGGACCTAATGAAAAACTGTTTTTT. Amino acid sequence: CASSSQQGPNEKLFF. Combining the CDR3 with reference TRBV18 and TRBJ1-4 gives the whole variable domain NAGVMQNPRHLVRRRGQEARLRCSPMKGHSHVYWYRQLPEEGLKFMVYLQKENIIDESGMPKERFSAEFPKEGPSILRIQQVVRGDSAAYFCASSSQQGPNEKLFFGSGTQLSVL.

J is TRBJ1-4 and V is TRBV6-5; TRBD1 matches 8 bases. The CDR3 runs to 14 residues. The germline CDR1 and CDR2 sequences are MNHEY and SVGAGI. The V and J ends lost 5 bases and 8 bases, in that order; junction bases with no gene match: 7. The CDR3: CASSTTGEKEKLFF. The CDR3 nucleotides read TGTGCCAGCAGTACGACAGGGGAGAAGGAAAAACTGTTTTTT.

The rearrangement joins TRBV6-5 to TRBJ1-4; 7 nucleotides agree with TRBD1. The junction had 13 bases not matched to a gene; V was cut back by 7 bases and J by 8 bases. Looked up from germline, CDR1 is MNHEY and CDR2 is SVGAGI. The CDR3 sequence is 15 residues long. The DNA of the CDR3 is TGTGCCAGCATTCTAAGGGGGCCCGGGAAGGAAAAACTGTTTTTT. It yields the protein CASILRGPGKEKLFF.

This chain links TRBV7-9 with TRBJ2-6; TRBD1 aligns across 8 bases. Trimming took 3 bases from V and 0 from J; bases not matched to a gene: 4. CDR3 length: 17 amino acids. In germline, CDR1 is SEHNR, CDR2 FQNEAQ (reference sequence). CDR3 DNA: TGTGCCAGCAGCTTGGGACAGGCACTCTCTGGGGCCAACGTCCTGACTTTC. Its translation: CASSLGQALSGANVLTF.

The CDR3 DNA sequence: TGTGCCAGCAGGGATCGATCGGATTCCAGGTTCGAGCAGTACTTC. The encoded protein is CASRDRSDSRFEQYF. The rearrangement joins TRBV7-8 to TRBJ2-7; no clear D gene. Germline loops: CDR1 SGHVS, CDR2 FQNEAQ. There are 15 residues in the CDR3. V was trimmed by 6 bases and J by 6 bases, leaving 21 bases between them.